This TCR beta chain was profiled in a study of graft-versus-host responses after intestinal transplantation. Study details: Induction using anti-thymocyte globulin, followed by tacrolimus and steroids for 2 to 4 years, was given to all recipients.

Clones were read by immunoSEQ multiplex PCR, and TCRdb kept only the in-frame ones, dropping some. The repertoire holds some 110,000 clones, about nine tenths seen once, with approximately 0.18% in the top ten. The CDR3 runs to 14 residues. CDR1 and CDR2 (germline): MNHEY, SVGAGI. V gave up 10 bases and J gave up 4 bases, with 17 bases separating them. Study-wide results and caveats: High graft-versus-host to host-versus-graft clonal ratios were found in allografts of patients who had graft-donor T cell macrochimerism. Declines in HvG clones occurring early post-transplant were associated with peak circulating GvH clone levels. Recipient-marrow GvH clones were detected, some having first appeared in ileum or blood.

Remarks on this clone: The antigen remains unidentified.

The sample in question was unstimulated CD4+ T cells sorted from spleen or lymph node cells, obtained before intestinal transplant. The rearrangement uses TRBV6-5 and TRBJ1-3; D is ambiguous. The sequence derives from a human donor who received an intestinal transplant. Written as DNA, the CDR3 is TGTGCCACCACAAGGAGCTCAGTAGGAAACACCATATATTTT. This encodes CATTRSSVGNTIYF.